This T cell receptor beta chain was sequenced in a study of low-dose radiotherapy and immunotherapy resistance in tumors. Study details: The regimen for patients comprised intravenous nivolumab 240 mg every two weeks plus intravenous ipilimumab 1 mg/kg every six weeks.

J gave up 6 bases and V 2 bases, and 5 bases lay outside the gene matches. The CDR3 has 17 amino acids. Germline V gives CDR1 LGHDT, CDR2 YNNKEL (reference sequence). TRAV- and TRBV-specific primers were used for first-strand cDNA, which covered alpha and beta chains. TCRs were put through roughly 19 PCR cycles of amplification with Phusion. A constant-region primer and the V-primer adapter served as the primer pair. In TCRdb, the reads were re-called with MiXCR into one record per CDR3 protein. The sample has about 60,000 distinct CDR3 sequences, less than 25% seen once. This clonotype was counted many times. Time point given: before trial treatment.

This TCR came from a male donor with prostate cancer. The chain uses TRBV3-1 and TRBJ1-6; 12 bases fit TRBD1. The input for sequencing was PBMCs, taken before treatment. The chain's CDR3 is CASSQLGQGASNSPLHF. CDR3 coding DNA: TGTGCCAGCAGCCAACTGGGACAGGGGGCTAGTAATTCACCCCTCCACTTT.